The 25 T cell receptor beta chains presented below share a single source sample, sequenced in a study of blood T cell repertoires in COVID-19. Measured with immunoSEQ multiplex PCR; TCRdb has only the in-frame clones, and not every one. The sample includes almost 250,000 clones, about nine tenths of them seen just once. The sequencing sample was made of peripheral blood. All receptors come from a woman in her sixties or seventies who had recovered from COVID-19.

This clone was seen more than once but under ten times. CDR3 amino acids: CASSQAVRLQGAGQPQHF. CDR3 sequence (DNA): TGCGCCAGCAGCCAAGCCGTGAGACTTCAGGGGGCTGGTCAGCCCCAGCATTTT. J is TRBJ1-5 and V is TRBV4-1; TRBD1 matches 8 bases. Germline V gene lookup returns CDR1 MGHRA and CDR2 YSYEKL. V shed 1 base and J 6 bases; nucleotides not matched to a gene: 14. This CDR3 comprises 18 residues.

In DNA form, the CDR3 reads TGTGCCAGCAGGATAACAGGGCAGCATAACTATGGCTACACCTTC. Its protein is CASRITGQHNYGYTF. The chain couples TRBV28 to TRBJ1-2; TRBD1 might be the D (6 bases). Germline-derived CDR1 and CDR2 are MDHEN and SYDVKM. Trimming removed 6 bases at V and 1 base at J, with 15 bases between. There are 15 residues in the CDR3.

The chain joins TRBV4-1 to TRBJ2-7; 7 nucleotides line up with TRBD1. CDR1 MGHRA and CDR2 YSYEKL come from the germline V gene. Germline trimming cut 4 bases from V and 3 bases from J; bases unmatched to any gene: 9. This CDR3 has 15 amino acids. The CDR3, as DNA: TGCGCCAGCAGCCGAGAGGACAGGATGCGCTACGAGCAGTACTTC. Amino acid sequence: CASSREDRMRYEQYF.

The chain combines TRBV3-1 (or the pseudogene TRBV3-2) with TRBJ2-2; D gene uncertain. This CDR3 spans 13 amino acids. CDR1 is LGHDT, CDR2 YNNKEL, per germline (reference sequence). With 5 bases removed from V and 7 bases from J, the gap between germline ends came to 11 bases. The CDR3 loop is CASSLGPGGELFF. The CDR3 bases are TGTGCCAGCAGCTTAGGTCCAGGCGGGGAGCTGTTTTTT.

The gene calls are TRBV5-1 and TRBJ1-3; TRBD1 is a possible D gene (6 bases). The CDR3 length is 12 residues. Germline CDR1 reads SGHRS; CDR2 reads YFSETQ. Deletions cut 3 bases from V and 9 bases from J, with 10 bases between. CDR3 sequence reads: CASSYQGSTIYF. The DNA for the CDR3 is TGCGCCAGCAGCTATCAGGGGAGCACCATATATTTT.

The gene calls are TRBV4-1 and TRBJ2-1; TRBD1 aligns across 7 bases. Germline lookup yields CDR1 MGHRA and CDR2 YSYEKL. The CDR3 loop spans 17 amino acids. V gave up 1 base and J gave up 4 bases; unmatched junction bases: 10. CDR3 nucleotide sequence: TGCGCCAGCAGCCAAGGTGCCGGGACAGTAGTTTACAATGAGCAGTTCTTC. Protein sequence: CASSQGAGTVVYNEQFF.

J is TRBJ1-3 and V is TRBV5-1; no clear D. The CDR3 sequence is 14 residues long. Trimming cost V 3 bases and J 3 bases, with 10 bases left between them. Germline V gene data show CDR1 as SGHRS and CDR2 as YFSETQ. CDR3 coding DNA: TGCGCCAGCAGCTCTTCAGGAGGTGGAAACACCATATATTTT. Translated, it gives CASSSSGGGNTIYF.

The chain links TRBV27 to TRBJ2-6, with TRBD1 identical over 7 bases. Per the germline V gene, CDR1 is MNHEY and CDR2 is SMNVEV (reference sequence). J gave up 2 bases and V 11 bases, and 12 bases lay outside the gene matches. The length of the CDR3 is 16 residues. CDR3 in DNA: TGTGCCCTAGGGGGCTCGGAAACGGCTGGGGCCAACGTCCTGACTTTC. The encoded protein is CALGGSETAGANVLTF. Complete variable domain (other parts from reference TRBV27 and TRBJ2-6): EAQVTQNPRYLITVTGKKLTVTCSQNMNHEYMSWYRQDPGLGLRQIYYSMNVEVTDKGDVPEGYKVSRKEKRNFPLILESPSPNQTSLYFCALGGSETAGANVLTFGAGSRLTVL.

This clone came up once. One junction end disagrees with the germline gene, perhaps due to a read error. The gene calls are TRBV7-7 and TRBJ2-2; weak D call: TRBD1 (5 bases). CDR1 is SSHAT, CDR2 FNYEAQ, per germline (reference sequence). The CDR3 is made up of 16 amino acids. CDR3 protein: CASSLFRVTNTGELFF. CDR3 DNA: TGTGCTAGCAGCTTGTTCAGGGTGACGAACACCGGGGAGCTGTTTTTT.

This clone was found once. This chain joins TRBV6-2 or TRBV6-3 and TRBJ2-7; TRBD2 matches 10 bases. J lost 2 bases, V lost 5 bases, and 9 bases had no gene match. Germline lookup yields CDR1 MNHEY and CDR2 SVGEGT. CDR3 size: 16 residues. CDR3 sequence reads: CASSQTRTSGPYEQYF. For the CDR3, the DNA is TGTGCCAGCAGTCAAACTCGGACTAGCGGCCCCTACGAGCAGTACTTC.

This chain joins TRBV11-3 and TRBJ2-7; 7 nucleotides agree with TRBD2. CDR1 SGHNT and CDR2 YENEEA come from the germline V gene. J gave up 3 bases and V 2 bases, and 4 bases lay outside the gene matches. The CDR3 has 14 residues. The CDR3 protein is CASSLSGDYYEQYF. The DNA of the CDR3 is TGTGCCAGCAGCTTAAGCGGGGATTACTACGAGCAGTACTTC.

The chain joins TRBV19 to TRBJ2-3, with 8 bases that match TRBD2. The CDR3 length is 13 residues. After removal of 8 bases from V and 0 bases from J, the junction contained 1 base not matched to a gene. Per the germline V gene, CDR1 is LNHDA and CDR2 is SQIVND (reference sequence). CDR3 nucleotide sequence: TGTGCCAGTGGGACTAGGAGCACAGATACGCAGTATTTT. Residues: CASGTRSTDTQYF. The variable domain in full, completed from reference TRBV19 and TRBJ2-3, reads DGGITQSPKYLFRKEGQNVTLSCEQNLNHDAMYWYRQDPGQGLRLIYYSQIVNDFQKGDIAEGYSVSREKKESFPLTVTSAQKNPTAFYLCASGTRSTDTQYFGPGTRLTVL.

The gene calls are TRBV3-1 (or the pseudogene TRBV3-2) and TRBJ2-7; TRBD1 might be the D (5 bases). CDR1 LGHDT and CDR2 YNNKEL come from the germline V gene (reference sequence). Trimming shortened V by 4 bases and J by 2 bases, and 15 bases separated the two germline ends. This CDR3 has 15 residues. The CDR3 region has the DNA TGTGCCAGCAGCCTAAGATTAGGGGTTCCCTACGAGCAGTACTTC. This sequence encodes CASSLRLGVPYEQYF.

In DNA form, the CDR3 reads TGTGCCAGCTCACCAACTCCAGGGGGCAGAAGCACAGATACGCAGTATTTT. The encoded protein is CASSPTPGGRSTDTQYF. J is TRBJ2-3 and V is TRBV18, with 8 bases identical to TRBD1. Germline V gene data show CDR1 as KGHSH and CDR2 as LQKENI. This CDR3 has 17 amino acids. J lost 0 bases, V lost 2 bases, and 7 bases had no gene match.

The CDR3 protein is CASSLAHAAYNEQFF. The DNA for the CDR3 is TGCGCCAGCAGCTTGGCCCATGCGGCCTACAATGAGCAGTTCTTC. The rearrangement uses TRBV5-1 and TRBJ2-1; D is uncertain. There are 15 residues in the CDR3. Trimming cost V 0 bases and J 2 bases, with 9 bases left between them. CDR1 is SGHRS, CDR2 YFSETQ, per germline.

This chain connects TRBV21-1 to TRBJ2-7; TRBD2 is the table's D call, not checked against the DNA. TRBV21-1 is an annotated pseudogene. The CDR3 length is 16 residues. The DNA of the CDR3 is TGTGCCAGCAGTACTAAAGGAGGGTCCAGAGTCTACGAGCAGTACTTC. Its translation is CASSTKGGSRVYEQYF.

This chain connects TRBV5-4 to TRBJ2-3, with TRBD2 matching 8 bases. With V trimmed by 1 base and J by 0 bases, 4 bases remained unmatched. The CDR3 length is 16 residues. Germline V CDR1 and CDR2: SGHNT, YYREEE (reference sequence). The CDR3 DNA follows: TGTGCCAGCAGCTTGCGAACGGGGGGGAGCACAGATACGCAGTATTTT. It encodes CASSLRTGGSTDTQYF.

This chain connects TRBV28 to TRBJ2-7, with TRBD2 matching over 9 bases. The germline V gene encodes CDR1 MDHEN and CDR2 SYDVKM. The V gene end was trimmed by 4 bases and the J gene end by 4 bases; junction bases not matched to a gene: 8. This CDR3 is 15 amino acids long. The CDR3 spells CASSYTTSGGYEQYF. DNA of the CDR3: TGTGCCAGCAGTTACACGACTAGCGGTGGTTACGAGCAGTACTTC.

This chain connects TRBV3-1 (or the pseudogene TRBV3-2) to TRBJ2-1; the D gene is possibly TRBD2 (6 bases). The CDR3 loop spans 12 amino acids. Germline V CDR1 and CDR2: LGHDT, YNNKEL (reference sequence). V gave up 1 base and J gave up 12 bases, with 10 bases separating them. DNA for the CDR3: TGTGCCAGCAGCCAAGGGGAGGTTGGGCAGTTCTTC. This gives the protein CASSQGEVGQFF.

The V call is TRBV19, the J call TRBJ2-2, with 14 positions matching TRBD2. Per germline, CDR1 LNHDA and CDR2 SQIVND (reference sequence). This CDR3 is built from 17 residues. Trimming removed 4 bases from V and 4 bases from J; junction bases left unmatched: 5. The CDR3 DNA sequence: TGTGCCAGTAGTAGACTAGCGGGGGGGCTCGGCACCGGGGAGCTGTTTTTT. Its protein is CASSRLAGGLGTGELFF.

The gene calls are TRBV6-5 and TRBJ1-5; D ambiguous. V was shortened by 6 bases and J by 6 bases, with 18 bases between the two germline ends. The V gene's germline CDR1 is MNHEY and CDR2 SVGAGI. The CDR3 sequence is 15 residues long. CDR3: CASRAPGGLSQPQHF. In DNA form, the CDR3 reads TGTGCCAGCAGAGCTCCGGGAGGCCTCAGTCAGCCCCAGCATTTT.

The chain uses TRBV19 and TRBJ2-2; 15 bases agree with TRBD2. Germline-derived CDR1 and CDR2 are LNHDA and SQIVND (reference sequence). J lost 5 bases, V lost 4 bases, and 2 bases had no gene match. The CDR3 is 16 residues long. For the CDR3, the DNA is TGTGCCAGTAGTAAAGGACTAGCGGGGGGGACCGGGGAGCTGTTTTTT. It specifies CASSKGLAGGTGELFF.

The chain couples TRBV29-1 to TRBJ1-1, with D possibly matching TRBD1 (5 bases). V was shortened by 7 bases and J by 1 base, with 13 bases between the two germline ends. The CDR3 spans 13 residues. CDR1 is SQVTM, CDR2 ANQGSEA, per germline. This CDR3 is CSAAGRSNTEAFF. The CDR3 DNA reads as TGCAGCGCTGCAGGGAGGTCGAACACTGAAGCTTTCTTT.

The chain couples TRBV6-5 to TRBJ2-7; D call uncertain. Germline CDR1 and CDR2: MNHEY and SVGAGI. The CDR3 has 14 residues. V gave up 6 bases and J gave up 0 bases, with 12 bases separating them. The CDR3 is CASRSLAVSYEQYF. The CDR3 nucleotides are TGTGCCAGCAGATCTTTAGCAGTCTCCTACGAGCAGTACTTC.

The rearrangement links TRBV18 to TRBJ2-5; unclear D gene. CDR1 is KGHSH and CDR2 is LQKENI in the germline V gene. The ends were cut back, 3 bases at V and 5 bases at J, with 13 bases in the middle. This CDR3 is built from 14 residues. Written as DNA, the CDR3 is TGTGCCAGCTCACCGGCGGTTGGAGCGGAGACCCAGTACTTC. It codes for CASSPAVGAETQYF.